The 9 T cell receptor beta chains reported below all come from one sample, sequenced in a study of T cell changes during pregnancy in multiple sclerosis. Assay used: immunoSEQ multiplex PCR; TCRdb lists only in-frame clones, some missing. The sample carries about 59,000 clones, around 91% recorded once. The material was peripheral blood, obtained in the third trimester of pregnancy. The receptors stem from a female donor in good health, enrolled as a control in a pregnancy study.

The V gene is TRBV4-3, the J gene TRBJ2-1; D uncertain. This CDR3 region has 12 residues. V was shortened by 0 bases and J by 9 bases, with 6 bases between the two germline ends. Germline CDR1 LGHNA, CDR2 YSLEER. The CDR3 loop reads CASSQEHGEQFF. The CDR3 coding sequence is TGCGCCAGCAGCCAAGAGCACGGTGAGCAGTTCTTC.

The rearrangement uses TRBV30 and TRBJ2-5; 12 nucleotides line up with TRBD2. The CDR3 sequence is 16 residues long. J was trimmed by 2 bases and V by 5 bases; bases with no gene match: 9. Looked up from germline, CDR1 is GTSNPN and CDR2 is SVGIG (reference sequence). This CDR3 is CAWLNGLAGQQETQYF. As DNA, the CDR3 is TGTGCCTGGTTGAACGGACTAGCGGGACAACAAGAGACCCAGTACTTC.

This chain uses TRBV5-8 with TRBJ1-1; D may be TRBD1 (6 bases). Germline values: CDR1 SGHTS, CDR2 YDEGEE. Deletions cut 4 bases from V and 2 bases from J, with 12 bases between. The CDR3 has 14 amino acids. CDR3 DNA: TGTGCCAGCAGCCGAAGGGGGATAAACACTGAAGCTTTCTTT. The encoded protein is CASSRRGINTEAFF.

The rearrangement uses TRBV5-1 and TRBJ1-1, with 9 positions matching TRBD1. Germline loops: CDR1 SGHRS, CDR2 YFSETQ. The V gene end was trimmed by 4 bases and the J gene end by 0 bases; junction bases not matched to a gene: 4. The CDR3 totals 15 residues. CDR3 nucleotide sequence: TGCGCCAGCAGCCCCGGGACAGGGATGAACACTGAAGCTTTCTTT. It codes for CASSPGTGMNTEAFF.

This clone was seen only once. The gene calls are TRBV5-8 and TRBJ2-1; 8 bases line up with TRBD1. Germline CDR1 is SGHTS and CDR2 is YDEGEE. After removal of 4 bases from V and 6 bases from J, the junction contained 6 bases not matched to a gene. The CDR3 sequence is 14 residues long. The CDR3 loop is CASSHQGAGNEQFF. Written as DNA, the CDR3 is TGTGCCAGCAGCCATCAGGGGGCCGGCAATGAGCAGTTCTTC.

This chain joins TRBV5-8 and TRBJ2-2; maybe TRBD2 (6 bases). The V end was cut by 3 bases, the J end by 2 bases, with 11 bases between. CDR3 length: 15 residues. Germline lookup yields CDR1 SGHTS and CDR2 YDEGEE. The CDR3 DNA is TGTGCCAGCAGCTACCTAGCGCTTAACACCGGGGAGCTGTTTTTT. This encodes CASSYLALNTGELFF.

The CDR3 DNA sequence: TGTGCCAGCAGCTCATGGACTAGCGGGAGCCACGAGCAGTACTTC. It codes for CASSSWTSGSHEQYF. The V and J genes are TRBV5-4 and TRBJ2-7; 13 bases agree with TRBD2. Trimming removed 3 bases from V and 5 bases from J; junction bases left unmatched: 5. The CDR3 totals 15 residues. CDR1 SGHNT and CDR2 YYREEE come from the germline V gene (reference sequence).

This clone was seen once. The chain combines TRBV6-5 with TRBJ2-2, with TRBD1 as a possible D gene (7 bases). The germline V gene has CDR1 MNHEY and CDR2 SVGAGI. V shed 5 bases and J shed 8 bases, with 15 bases lying between them. The CDR3 sequence is 14 residues long. The CDR3 sequence is CASSTRRGRGELFF. CDR3 sequence (DNA): TGTGCCAGCAGTACACGCAGGGGGAGGGGGGAGCTGTTTTTT.

V gene TRBV4-1 combines with J gene TRBJ1-5; D uncertain. Germline V gives CDR1 MGHRA, CDR2 YSYEKL. The length of the CDR3 is 15 residues. The V and J ends lost 1 base and 0 bases respectively, with 7 bases between them. The CDR3 reads CASSQVGDSNQPQHF. CDR3 nucleotide sequence: TGCGCCAGCAGCCAAGTCGGTGATAGCAATCAGCCCCAGCATTTT.